This T cell receptor (beta chain) was captured in a study of CD8+CD57+ T cells in acquired aplastic anemia. Patients picked for sequencing had shown CD8+CD57+ cell expansion detected by flow cytometry. Every patient was diagnosed with severe acquired aplastic anemia. The study, taken as a whole, reports: In common between the patients and the controls were approximately 28 CD8+ CDR3 sequences. Patients did not significantly differ from controls in CD8+ Simpson's diversity.

Note on this clonotype: What it recognizes is unknown.

TCR beta VDJ combinations and CDR3 sequences were profiled from genomic DNA. TCRdb passed the reads through MiXCR, listing each CDR3 protein once. The data contain 150,000 to 200,000 distinct CDR3 sequences, 48% of them singletons. Germline-derived CDR1 and CDR2 are WNHNN and SYGVQD (reference sequence). After removal of 8 bases from V and 3 bases from J, the junction contained 4 bases not matched to a gene. CDR3 length equals 14 residues. The chain joins TRBV10-1 to TRBJ2-5, with 12 bases lining up with TRBD2. The sequence came from a human donor with aplastic anemia. The source material was sorted CD4+, CD8+, or CD8+CD57+ T cells (not recorded which) from PBMCs. The DNA of the CDR3 is TGCGCCAGCGTACTAGCGGGAGGTGAAGAGACCCAGTACTTC. This codes for CASVLAGGEETQYF.